Listed here are 32 T cell receptor beta chains from one sample, sequenced in a study of glioma-infiltrating T cells after dendritic cell vaccination. Time point: after dendritic cell vaccination, including at tumor progression/relapse. Data came from immunoSEQ multiplex PCR; TCRdb stores just in-frame clones and leaves some out. The sample shows 90,000 to 95,000 clones, over 75% of them seen only once. The specimen was blood, collected after dendritic cell vaccination. The receptors come from a human donor with glioblastoma.

The chain recombines TRBV6-1 with TRBJ2-3, with 11 bases aligning to TRBD2. The CDR3 has 17 amino acids. The V segment lost 1 base and the J segment 1 base; nucleotides outside the gene matches: 4. CDR1 and CDR2 (germline): MNHNS, SASEGT. CDR3 protein: CASSEGIAGGGTDTQYF. The CDR3 nucleotides read TGTGCCAGCAGTGAAGGGATAGCGGGGGGGGGCACAGATACGCAGTATTTT.

The genes are TRBV28 and TRBJ2-5, with 8 positions matching TRBD1. The germline V gene has CDR1 MDHEN and CDR2 SYDVKM. The CDR3 runs to 15 residues. V lost 4 bases to trimming and J lost 2 bases; unmatched junction nucleotides: 6. The CDR3 region is CASSWGQAFQETQYF. The CDR3 DNA reads as TGTGCCAGCAGTTGGGGACAGGCGTTTCAAGAGACCCAGTACTTC. The full variable domain, its missing parts supplied by reference TRBV28 and TRBJ2-5, is DVKVTQSSRYLVKRTGEKVFLECVQDMDHENMFWYRQDPGLGLRLIYFSYDVKMKEKGDIPEGYSVSREKKERFSLILESASTNQTSMYLCASSWGQAFQETQYFGPGTRLLVL.

This clone appeared a single time. The J gene is TRBJ2-2, the V gene TRBV2; D is undetermined. The ends were cut back, 6 bases at V and 0 bases at J, with 8 bases in the middle. This CDR3 spans 14 amino acids. Germline CDR1 SNHLY, CDR2 FYNNEI. The CDR3 DNA reads TGTGCCAGCAGGCCCTCGGCGAACACCGGGGAGCTGTTTTTT. This gives the protein CASRPSANTGELFF.

The V gene is TRBV7-9, the J gene TRBJ2-7, with D possibly TRBD2 on 6 matching bases. This CDR3 comprises 13 residues. Trimming pared 8 bases from V and 3 bases from J, leaving 14 bases between. Germline V gene data show CDR1 as SEHNR and CDR2 as FQNEAQ (reference sequence). The CDR3 reads CASEAGPNYEQYV. In DNA, the CDR3 is TGTGCCAGCGAGGCGGGACCCAACTACGAGCAGTACGTC.

The J gene is TRBJ2-4, the V gene TRBV28; 7 bases are shared with TRBD2. J gave up 9 bases and V 3 bases, and 2 bases lay outside the gene matches. Germline values: CDR1 MDHEN, CDR2 SYDVKM. The CDR3 has 12 amino acids. DNA of the CDR3: TGTGCCAGCAGTTTGGGAGGGTCCATTCAGTACTTC. This gives the protein CASSLGGSIQYF.

This chain connects TRBV4-2 to TRBJ2-2; 9 bases fit TRBD2. The V segment lost 1 base and the J segment 7 bases; nucleotides outside the gene matches: 7. This CDR3 region has 16 residues. Germline loops: CDR1 LGHNA, CDR2 YNFKEQ. In DNA form, the CDR3 reads TGTGCCAGCAGCCAAGTGGGCGGGGGGGCTATCGGGGAGCTGTTTTTT. The encoded protein is CASSQVGGGAIGELFF.

This chain uses TRBV6-5 with TRBJ1-5; possibly TRBD1 for D (6 bases). In germline, CDR1 is MNHEY, CDR2 SVGAGI. The ends were cut back, 4 bases at V and 4 bases at J, with 17 bases in the middle. The CDR3 runs to 16 residues. CDR3 sequence reads: CASSSPGGAGNQPQHF. CDR3 nucleotide sequence: TGTGCCAGCAGTTCGCCTGGGGGGGCTGGAAATCAGCCCCAGCATTTT.

The V and J genes are TRBV27 and TRBJ2-7; D might be TRBD2 (6 bases). The V end lost 3 bases, the J end lost 4 bases, and 22 bases lay between the germline ends. This CDR3 has 17 residues. The V gene's germline CDR1 is MNHEY and CDR2 SMNVEV (reference sequence). CDR3 nucleotides: TGTGCCAGCAGTTTCGCACAGCTAGCGCTATCGCCTTACGAGCAGTACTTC. Translation: CASSFAQLALSPYEQYF.

This clone was seen more than once but under ten times. The chain combines TRBV5-1 with TRBJ2-5; a possible D gene is TRBD1 (6 bases). Trimming took off 2 bases at V and 2 bases at J, with 7 bases between the two ends. This CDR3 is built from 13 residues. Germline V gene data show CDR1 as SGHRS and CDR2 as YFSETQ. CDR3 loop: CASSLGGQETQYF. The CDR3 coding sequence is TGCGCCAGCAGCTTAGGGGGACAAGAGACCCAGTACTTC.

V gene TRBV7-9 combines with J gene TRBJ1-2; 9 bases agree with TRBD1. This CDR3 is built from 16 residues. The trim removed 1 base at V and 7 bases at J, leaving 10 bases unmatched. Per germline, CDR1 SEHNR and CDR2 FQNEAQ (reference sequence). The CDR3 loop is CASSLGPGQGRGGYTF. CDR3 nucleotides: TGTGCCAGCAGCTTAGGCCCGGGACAGGGAAGAGGTGGCTACACCTTC. The full variable domain, its missing parts supplied by reference TRBV7-9 and TRBJ1-2, is DTGVSQNPRHKITKRGQNVTFRCDPISEHNRLYWYRQTLGQGPEFLTYFQNEAQLEKSRLLSDRFSAERPKGSFSTLEIQRTEQGDSAMYLCASSLGPGQGRGGYTFGSGTRLTVV.

The rearrangement links TRBV7-2 to TRBJ2-3, with a possible D match to TRBD1 (6 bases). Trimming took off 3 bases at V and 6 bases at J, with 13 bases between the two ends. CDR1 and CDR2 (germline): SGHTA, FQGNSA. This CDR3 is 14 amino acids long. The CDR3 protein is CASSFMGATDTQYF. The CDR3 DNA reads TGTGCCAGCAGCTTTATGGGGGCGACGGATACGCAGTATTTT.

V is TRBV4-1 and J is TRBJ1-2, with a tentative D call TRBD1 (5 bases). This CDR3 is 16 amino acids long. The V end was cut by 1 base, the J end by 8 bases, with 20 bases between. Germline lookup yields CDR1 MGHRA and CDR2 YSYEKL. CDR3 bases: TGCGCCAGCAGCCAAGCTTATCAGGGCTCCTCAGGGGGCTACACCTTC. This sequence encodes CASSQAYQGSSGGYTF.

The chain has TRBV5-1 and TRBJ2-6; D remains ambiguous. Germline V CDR1 and CDR2: SGHRS, YFSETQ. The CDR3 has 15 residues. V was shortened by 4 bases and J by 0 bases, with 8 bases between the two germline ends. Written as DNA, the CDR3 is TGCGCCAGCAGCCCTATTACCTCTGGGGCCAACGTCCTGACTTTC. Translating gives CASSPITSGANVLTF. The whole variable domain, filled in from reference TRBV5-1 and TRBJ2-6, reads KAGVTQTPRYLIKTRGQQVTLSCSPISGHRSVSWYQQTPGQGLQFLFEYFSETQRNKGNFPGRFSGRQFSNSRSEMNVSTLELGDSALYLCASSPITSGANVLTFGAGSRLTVL.

The genes are TRBV5-1 and TRBJ2-4, with TRBD1 matching over 12 bases. Germline V gives CDR1 SGHRS, CDR2 YFSETQ. V was pared by 4 bases and J by 8 bases, with 7 bases of the junction left unmatched. The CDR3 length is 15 residues. CDR3 bases: TGCGCCAGCAGCGTGTGGGGACAGGGGGCGGACATTCAGTACTTC. Amino acids: CASSVWGQGADIQYF.

This chain connects TRBV5-4 to TRBJ2-2; 8 nucleotides line up with TRBD2. Germline CDR1 and CDR2: SGHNT and YYREEE (reference sequence). Germline trimming cut 0 bases from V and 7 bases from J; bases unmatched to any gene: 11. This CDR3 is built from 17 residues. The CDR3 reads CASSLVAGGAVGGELFF. The CDR3 nucleotides read TGTGCCAGCAGCTTGGTCGCCGGGGGGGCCGTCGGCGGGGAGCTGTTTTTT.

The chain links TRBV15 to TRBJ1-5; TRBD1 matches at 11 bases. Unmatched junction bases numbered 4, after V lost 0 bases and J lost 6 bases. Germline V lookup: CDR1 LNHNV, CDR2 YYDKDF (reference sequence). The CDR3 totals 16 residues. CDR3: CATSRDRGTGGQPQHF. CDR3 DNA sequence: TGTGCCACCAGCAGAGATCGCGGGACAGGGGGTCAGCCCCAGCATTTT.

The chain is built from TRBV27 and TRBJ2-1, with TRBD2 matching 11 bases. The CDR3 spans 15 residues. After removal of 7 bases from V and 6 bases from J, the junction contained 8 bases not matched to a gene. Germline CDR1 and CDR2: MNHEY and SMNVEV (reference sequence). The CDR3, as DNA: TGTGCCAGCACCTCCTTAGCGGGGGGGCCCAATGAGCAGTTCTTC. Translating it yields CASTSLAGGPNEQFF.

This chain connects TRBV5-1 to TRBJ1-3; D not certain. Trimming pared 4 bases from V and 0 bases from J, leaving 8 bases between. CDR1 is SGHRS and CDR2 is YFSETQ in the germline V gene. CDR3 length: 14 residues. CDR3 protein: CASSVGLSGNTIYF. DNA for the CDR3: TGCGCCAGCAGCGTAGGACTCTCTGGAAACACCATATATTTT.

Concerning this clone: The junction departs from germline at one end; a sequencing error may be responsible. The V gene is TRBV6-5, the J gene TRBJ1-2; TRBD1 agrees at 7 bases. Germline assignment: CDR1 MNHEY and CDR2 SVGAGI. The CDR3 runs to 11 residues. The CDR3 DNA reads TGTGCCGGCAGTGACAGGGTTGGCTACACCTTC. Translating gives CAGSDRVGYTF.

The rearrangement links TRBV2 to TRBJ2-3; D might be TRBD1 (5 bases). Germline V gene lookup returns CDR1 SNHLY and CDR2 FYNNEI. The CDR3 contains 16 residues. Trimming cost V 6 bases and J 0 bases, with 16 bases left between them. The CDR3 nucleotides read TGTGCCAGCAGAGCCCTCGACAGATCTAGCACAGATACGCAGTATTTT. Translating it yields CASRALDRSSTDTQYF.

The chain employs TRBV27 and TRBJ2-3; D perhaps matches TRBD2 (6 bases). The germline CDR1 and CDR2 sequences are MNHEY and SMNVEV (reference sequence). CDR3 length equals 15 residues. V lost 2 bases and J 1 base, leaving 10 bases between the germline ends. The CDR3 reads CASSLRGTRTDTQYF. CDR3 nucleotide sequence: TGTGCCAGCAGTTTACGCGGGACGCGCACAGATACGCAGTATTTT.

This rearrangement joins TRBV5-1 to TRBJ2-5; a weak D match, TRBD2 (6 bases). V was shortened by 3 bases and J by 5 bases, with 17 bases between the two germline ends. The germline CDR1 and CDR2 sequences are SGHRS and YFSETQ. The CDR3 has 15 amino acids. The CDR3 sequence is CASSSGVGGEETQYF. For the CDR3, the DNA is TGCGCCAGCAGCTCGGGAGTGGGGGGAGAGGAGACCCAGTACTTC.

This clone showed up just a few times. The chain combines TRBV6-6 with TRBJ1-4, with 9 nucleotides matching TRBD1. Germline V gene sequence: CDR1 MNHNY, CDR2 SVGAGI (reference sequence). Trimming at V came to 5 bases and at J to 8 bases, leaving 12 bases not matched to a gene. This CDR3 spans 16 amino acids. The DNA for the CDR3 is TGTGCCAGCAGTCGGTCTTCAGGGACAGGGTCGGAAAAACTGTTTTTT. It specifies CASSRSSGTGSEKLFF.

The chain combines TRBV2 with TRBJ2-1; D not certain. The CDR3 runs to 11 residues. The germline gives CDR1 SNHLY, CDR2 FYNNEI. The V gene lost 5 bases and the J gene lost 15 bases, with 14 bases spanning the gap. CDR3 sequence (DNA): TGTGCCAGCAGTCTAGAGTTGGGTCGGTTCTTC. Protein sequence: CASSLELGRFF. Combining the CDR3 with reference TRBV2 and TRBJ2-1 gives the whole variable domain EPEVTQTPSHQVTQMGQEVILRCVPISNHLYFYWYRQILGQKVEFLVSFYNNEISEKSEIFDDQFSVERPDGSNFTLKIRSTKLEDSAMYFCASSLELGRFFGPGTRLTVL.

The chain couples TRBV6-5 to TRBJ1-2; weak D call: TRBD1 (6 bases). Trimming removed 6 bases at V and 7 bases at J, with 15 bases between. This CDR3 comprises 13 residues. Germline V gives CDR1 MNHEY, CDR2 SVGAGI. CDR3 sequence reads: CASRTGTNLGYTF. CDR3 nucleotides: TGTGCCAGCAGAACTGGGACAAATCTTGGCTACACCTTC.

This clone was detected once. The J gene is TRBJ1-2, the V gene TRBV7-9; D is unresolved. CDR3 length equals 13 residues. CDR1 and CDR2 from the germline V gene are SEHNR and FQNEAQ (reference sequence). Deletions cut 5 bases from V and 3 bases from J, with 10 bases between. The CDR3: CASSRGWDYGYTF. CDR3 sequence (DNA): TGTGCCAGCAGCCGCGGATGGGACTATGGCTACACCTTC.

This clone was observed a handful of times. The J gene is TRBJ2-7, the V gene TRBV6-6, with D perhaps matching TRBD2 (6 bases). The CDR3 spans 13 residues. Between the trimmed V and J ends, which lost 6 bases and 6 bases, there was a span of 15 bases. Germline V CDR1 and CDR2: MNHNY, SVGAGI (reference sequence). CDR3 nucleotide sequence: TGTGCCAGCAGCTCCCCGTGGCGGGGCGAGCAGTACGTC. Its protein is CASSSPWRGEQYV.

V gene TRBV5-4 combines with J gene TRBJ1-3, with 12 bases matching TRBD1. Losses at the gene ends were 4 bases for V and 2 bases for J; bases not matched to a gene: 13. The CDR3 is 19 amino acids. Per germline, CDR1 SGHNT and CDR2 YYREEE (reference sequence). The chain's CDR3 is CASSQIKGDRGRAGNTIYF. CDR3 DNA sequence: TGTGCCAGCAGCCAGATAAAGGGGGACAGGGGGCGCGCTGGAAACACCATATATTTT.

The CDR3 protein is CASSYTSGGTDTQYF. The CDR3 DNA follows: TGTGCCAGCAGTTACACTAGCGGGGGAACAGATACGCAGTATTTT. V gene TRBV6-5 combines with J gene TRBJ2-3; the match to TRBD2 covers 11 bases. The V gene end was trimmed by 2 bases and the J gene end by 3 bases; junction bases not matched to a gene: 1. Germline CDR1 is MNHEY and CDR2 is SVGAGI. The CDR3 loop spans 15 amino acids.

This chain joins TRBV15 and TRBJ2-7, with 7 bases aligning to TRBD1. The CDR3 spans 14 residues. The germline V gene has CDR1 LNHNV and CDR2 YYDKDF (reference sequence). The ends lost 5 bases at V and 2 bases at J; junction bases unmatched: 6. The chain's CDR3 is CATSPGTEPYEQYF. The CDR3 DNA is TGTGCCACCAGCCCCGGGACAGAGCCCTACGAGCAGTACTTC.

The rearrangement uses TRBV27 and TRBJ1-4; D remains unclear. CDR3 length equals 15 residues. Germline values: CDR1 MNHEY, CDR2 SMNVEV (reference sequence). Trimming left V 4 bases short and J 3 bases short, with 12 bases between. The CDR3 loop reads CASSSAGLPNEKLFF. For the CDR3, the DNA is TGTGCCAGCAGTTCTGCGGGGTTGCCTAATGAAAAACTGTTTTTT.

The chain couples TRBV7-9 to TRBJ1-6; 9 bases agree with TRBD1. V lost 3 bases, J lost 9 bases, and 6 bases stayed unmatched. The germline gives CDR1 SEHNR, CDR2 FQNEAQ (reference sequence). CDR3 size: 15 residues. The CDR3 coding sequence is TGTGCCAGCAGCTTGAATCAGGACAGGGGTTCACCCCTCCACTTT. It translates to CASSLNQDRGSPLHF.